This TCR beta chain derives from a study of graft-versus-host responses after intestinal transplantation. Whole-study results and caveats: With peak circulating GvH clone levels came an association with early post-transplant HvG declines.

Of note for this clone: The antigen is undetermined.

The data were produced by immunoSEQ multiplex PCR, yet TCRdb's version contains in-frame clones alone and is incomplete. The data hold about 90,000 clones, with 88% observed a single time. This CDR3 comprises 16 residues. V was clipped by 4 bases and J by 2 bases; unmatched bases: 8. Germline V gene data show CDR1 as SGDLS and CDR2 as YYNGEE. The sequenced sample was unstimulated CD4+ T cells sorted from spleen or lymph node cells, obtained before transplant. The chain employs TRBV9 and TRBJ2-5; 10 nucleotides agree with TRBD2. The clonotype comes from a human donor who was the organ donor for an intestinal transplant. In nucleotides, the CDR3 is TGTGCCAGCAGCCATTCCGAGCGGGGGGGACAAGAGACCCAGTACTTC. Its translation is CASSHSERGGQETQYF.